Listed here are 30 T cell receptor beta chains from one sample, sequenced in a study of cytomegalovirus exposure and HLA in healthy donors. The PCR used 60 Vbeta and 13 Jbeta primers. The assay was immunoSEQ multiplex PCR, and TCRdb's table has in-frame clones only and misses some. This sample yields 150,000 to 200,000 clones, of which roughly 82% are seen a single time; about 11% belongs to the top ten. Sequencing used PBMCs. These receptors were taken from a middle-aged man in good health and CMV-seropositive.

As DNA, the CDR3 is TGTGCCAGCAGCTTAGAAACCGCCGGCAGGCTGAACACTGAAGCTTTCTTT. It is translated as CASSLETAGRLNTEAFF. This rearrangement joins TRBV7-8 to TRBJ1-1, with D unresolved. Trimming pared 1 base from V and 0 bases from J, leaving 15 bases between. The CDR3 is made up of 17 amino acids. The germline CDR1 and CDR2 sequences are SGHVS and FQNEAQ.

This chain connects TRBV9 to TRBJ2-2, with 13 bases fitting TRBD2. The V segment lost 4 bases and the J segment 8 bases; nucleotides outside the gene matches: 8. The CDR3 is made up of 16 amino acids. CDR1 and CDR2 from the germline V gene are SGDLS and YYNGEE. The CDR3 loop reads CASSTGTSGIGGELFF. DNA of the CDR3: TGTGCCAGCAGCACTGGGACTAGCGGGATTGGGGGGGAGCTGTTTTTT.

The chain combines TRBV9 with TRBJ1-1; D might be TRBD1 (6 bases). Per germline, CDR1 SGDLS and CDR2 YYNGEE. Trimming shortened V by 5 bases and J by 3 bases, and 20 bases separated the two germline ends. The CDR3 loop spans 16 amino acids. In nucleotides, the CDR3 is TGTGCCAGCAGTCCCGTTAAAGGGGGTGTAGACACTGAAGCTTTCTTT. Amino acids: CASSPVKGGVDTEAFF.

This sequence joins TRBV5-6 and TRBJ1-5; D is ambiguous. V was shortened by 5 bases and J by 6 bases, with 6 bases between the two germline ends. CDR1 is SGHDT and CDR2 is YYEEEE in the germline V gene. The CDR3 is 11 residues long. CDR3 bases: TGTGCCAGCAGTTCGAGTCAGCCCCAGCATTTT. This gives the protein CASSSSQPQHF.

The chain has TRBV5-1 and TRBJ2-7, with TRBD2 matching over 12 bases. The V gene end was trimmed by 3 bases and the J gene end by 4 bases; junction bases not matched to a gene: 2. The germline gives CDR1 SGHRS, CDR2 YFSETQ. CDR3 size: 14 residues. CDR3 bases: TGCGCCAGCAGCTCGGGACTAGCGGGTTACGAGCAGTACTTC. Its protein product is CASSSGLAGYEQYF.

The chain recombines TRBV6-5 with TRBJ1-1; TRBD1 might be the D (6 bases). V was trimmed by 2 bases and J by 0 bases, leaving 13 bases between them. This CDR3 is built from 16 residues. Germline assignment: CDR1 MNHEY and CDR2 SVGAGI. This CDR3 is CASSYVGGGMNTEAFF. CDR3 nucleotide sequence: TGTGCCAGCAGTTACGTGGGAGGGGGTATGAACACTGAAGCTTTCTTT.

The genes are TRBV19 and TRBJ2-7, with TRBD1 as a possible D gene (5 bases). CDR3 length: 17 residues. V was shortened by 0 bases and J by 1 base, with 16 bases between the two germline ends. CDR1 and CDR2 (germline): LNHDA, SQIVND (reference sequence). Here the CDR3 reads CASSIEVTGAISYEQYF. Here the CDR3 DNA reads TGTGCCAGTAGTATAGAGGTTACAGGTGCGATTTCCTACGAGCAGTACTTC. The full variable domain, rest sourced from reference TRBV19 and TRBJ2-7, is DGGITQSPKYLFRKEGQNVTLSCEQNLNHDAMYWYRQDPGQGLRLIYYSQIVNDFQKGDIAEGYSVSREKKESFPLTVTSAQKNPTAFYLCASSIEVTGAISYEQYFGPGTRLTVT.

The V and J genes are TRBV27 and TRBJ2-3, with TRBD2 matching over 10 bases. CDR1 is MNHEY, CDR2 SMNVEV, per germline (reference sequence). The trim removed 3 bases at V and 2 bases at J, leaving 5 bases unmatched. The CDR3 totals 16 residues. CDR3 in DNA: TGTGCCAGCAGTTTCTTAGCGGGGGGAAACACAGATACGCAGTATTTT. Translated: CASSFLAGGNTDTQYF.

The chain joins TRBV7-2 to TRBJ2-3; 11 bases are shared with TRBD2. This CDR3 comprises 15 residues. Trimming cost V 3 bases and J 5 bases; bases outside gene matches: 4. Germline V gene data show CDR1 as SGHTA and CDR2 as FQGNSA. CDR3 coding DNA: TGTGCCAGCAGCTTTAGCGGGGGGGCCAGAGATACGCAGTATTTT. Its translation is CASSFSGGARDTQYF. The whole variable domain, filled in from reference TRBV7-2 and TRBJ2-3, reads GAGVSQSPSNKVTEKGKDVELRCDPISGHTALYWYRQSLGQGLEFLIYFQGNSAPDKSGLPSDRFSAERTGGSVSTLTIQRTQQEDSAVYLCASSFSGGARDTQYFGPGTRLTVL.

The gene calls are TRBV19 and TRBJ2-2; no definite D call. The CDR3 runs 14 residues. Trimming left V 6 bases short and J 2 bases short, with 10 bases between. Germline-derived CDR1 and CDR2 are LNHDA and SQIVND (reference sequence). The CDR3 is CASRMATNTGELFF. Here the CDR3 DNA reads TGTGCCAGTAGGATGGCGACTAACACCGGGGAGCTGTTTTTT.

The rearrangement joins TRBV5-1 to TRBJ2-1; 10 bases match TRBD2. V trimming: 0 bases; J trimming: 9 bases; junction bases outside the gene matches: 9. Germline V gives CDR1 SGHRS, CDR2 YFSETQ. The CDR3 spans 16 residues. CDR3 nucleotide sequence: TGCGCCAGCAGCTTGGACCCTAGCGGGAGATACGGTGAGCAGTTCTTC. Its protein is CASSLDPSGRYGEQFF.

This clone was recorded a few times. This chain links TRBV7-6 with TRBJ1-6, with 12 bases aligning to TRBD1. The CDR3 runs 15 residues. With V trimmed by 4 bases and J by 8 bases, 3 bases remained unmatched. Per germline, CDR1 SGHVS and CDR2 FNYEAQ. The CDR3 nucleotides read TGTGCCAGCAGCTCCGGGACAGGGGGCGATTCACCCCTCCACTTT. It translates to CASSSGTGGDSPLHF.

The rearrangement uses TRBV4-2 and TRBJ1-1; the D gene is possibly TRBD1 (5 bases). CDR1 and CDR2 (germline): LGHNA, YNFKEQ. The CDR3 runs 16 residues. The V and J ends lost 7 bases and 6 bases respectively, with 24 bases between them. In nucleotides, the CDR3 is TGTGCCAGCATACCGAATTGGGGGGAGCCGACGGCTGAAGCTTTCTTT. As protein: CASIPNWGEPTAEAFF.

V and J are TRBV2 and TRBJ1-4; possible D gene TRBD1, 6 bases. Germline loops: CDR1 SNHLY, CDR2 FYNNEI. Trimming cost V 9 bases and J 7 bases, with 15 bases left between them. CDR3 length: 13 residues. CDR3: CASITGLGEKLFF. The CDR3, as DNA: TGTGCCAGTATTACAGGGTTGGGTGAAAAACTGTTTTTT.

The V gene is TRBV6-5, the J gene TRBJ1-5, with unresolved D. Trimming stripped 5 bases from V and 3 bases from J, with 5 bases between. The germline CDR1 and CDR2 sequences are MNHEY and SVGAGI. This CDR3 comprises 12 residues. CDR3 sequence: CASSQNNQPQHF. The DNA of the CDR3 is TGTGCCAGCAGTCAAAACAATCAGCCCCAGCATTTT.

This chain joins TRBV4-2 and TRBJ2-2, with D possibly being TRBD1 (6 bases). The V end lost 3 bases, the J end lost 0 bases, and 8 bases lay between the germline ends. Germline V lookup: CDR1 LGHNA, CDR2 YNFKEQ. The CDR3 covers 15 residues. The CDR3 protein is CASSHGTPNTGELFF. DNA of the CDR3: TGTGCCAGCAGCCATGGGACACCGAACACCGGGGAGCTGTTTTTT.

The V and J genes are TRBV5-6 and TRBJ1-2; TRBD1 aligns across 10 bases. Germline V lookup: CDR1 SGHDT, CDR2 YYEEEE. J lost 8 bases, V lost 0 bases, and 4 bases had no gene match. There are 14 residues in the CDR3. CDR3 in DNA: TGTGCCAGCAGCTTGGGACAGGGGGCGTTCGGCTACACCTTC. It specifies CASSLGQGAFGYTF. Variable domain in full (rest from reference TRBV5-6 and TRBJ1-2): DAGVTQSPTHLIKTRGQQVTLRCSPKSGHDTVSWYQQALGQGPQFIFQYYEEEERQRGNFPDRFSGHQFPNYSSELNVNALLLGDSALYLCASSLGQGAFGYTFGSGTRLTVV.

The CDR3 spells CASSEDRASEYNEQFF. CDR3 nucleotide sequence: TGTGCCAGCAGTGAAGATCGGGCTAGCGAGTACAATGAGCAGTTCTTC. The genes are TRBV6-1 and TRBJ2-1, with a possible D match to TRBD2 (6 bases). This CDR3 contains 16 residues. Germline V CDR1 and CDR2: MNHNS, SASEGT. Trimming pared 1 base from V and 4 bases from J, leaving 14 bases between.

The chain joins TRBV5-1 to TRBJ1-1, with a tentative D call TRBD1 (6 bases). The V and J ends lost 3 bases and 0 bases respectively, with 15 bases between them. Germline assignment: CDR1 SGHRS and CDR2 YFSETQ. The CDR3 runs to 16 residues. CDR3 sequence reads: CASSSQTGSMNTEAFF. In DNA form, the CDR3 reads TGCGCCAGCAGCTCTCAAACAGGGTCCATGAACACTGAAGCTTTCTTT.

The CDR3: CASRETSGIKTNEQFF. The CDR3 bases are TGTGCCAGCAGGGAGACTAGCGGCATAAAGACCAATGAGCAGTTCTTC. The chain couples TRBV7-9 to TRBJ2-1; 9 nucleotides agree with TRBD2. Looked up from germline, CDR1 is SEHNR and CDR2 is FQNEAQ (reference sequence). The CDR3 is made up of 16 amino acids. J lost 6 bases, V lost 6 bases, and 12 bases had no gene match. Looking up the rest from reference TRBV7-9 and TRBJ2-1 gives the full variable domain: DTGVSQNPRHKITKRGQNVTFRCDPISEHNRLYWYRQTLGQGPEFLTYFQNEAQLEKSRLLSDRFSAERPKGSFSTLEIQRTEQGDSAMYLCASRETSGIKTNEQFFGPGTRLTVL.

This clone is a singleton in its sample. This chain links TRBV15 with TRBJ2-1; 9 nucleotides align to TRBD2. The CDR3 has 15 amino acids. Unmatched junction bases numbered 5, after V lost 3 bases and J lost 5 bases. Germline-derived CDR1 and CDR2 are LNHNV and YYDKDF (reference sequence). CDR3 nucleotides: TGTGCCACCAGCAGGCGGGAGGGCCGAGACAATGAGCAGTTCTTC. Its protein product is CATSRREGRDNEQFF. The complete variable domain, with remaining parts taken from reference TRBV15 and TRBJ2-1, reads DAMVIQNPRYQVTQFGKPVTLSCSQTLNHNVMYWYQQKSSQAPKLLFHYYDKDFNNEADTPDNFQSRRPNTSFCFLDIRSPGLGDTAMYLCATSRREGRDNEQFFGPGTRLTVL.

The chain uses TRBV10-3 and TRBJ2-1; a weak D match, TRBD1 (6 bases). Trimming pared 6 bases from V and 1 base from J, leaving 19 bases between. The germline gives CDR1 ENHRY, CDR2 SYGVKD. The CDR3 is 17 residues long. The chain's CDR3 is CAISFTGPEESYNEQFF. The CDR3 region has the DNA TGTGCCATCAGCTTCACAGGGCCCGAGGAGTCCTACAATGAGCAGTTCTTC.

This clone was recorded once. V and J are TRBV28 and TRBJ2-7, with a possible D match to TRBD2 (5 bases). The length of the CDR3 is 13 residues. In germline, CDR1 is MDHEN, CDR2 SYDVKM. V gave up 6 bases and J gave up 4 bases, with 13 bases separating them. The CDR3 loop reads CASRPGIAYEQYF. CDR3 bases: TGTGCCAGCAGGCCCGGGATTGCTTACGAGCAGTACTTC.

CDR3 DNA: TGTGCCAGCAGCCCACTACCCGGGGATGAGCAGTTCTTC. Residues: CASSPLPGDEQFF. V and J are TRBV7-2 and TRBJ2-1; maybe TRBD2 (5 bases). This CDR3 region has 13 residues. Germline V gene data show CDR1 as SGHTA and CDR2 as FQGNSA. V lost 5 bases and J lost 8, with 13 bases in between. The full variable domain, its missing parts supplied by reference TRBV7-2 and TRBJ2-1, is GAGVSQSPSNKVTEKGKDVELRCDPISGHTALYWYRQSLGQGLEFLIYFQGNSAPDKSGLPSDRFSAERTGGSVSTLTIQRTQQEDSAVYLCASSPLPGDEQFFGPGTRLTVL.

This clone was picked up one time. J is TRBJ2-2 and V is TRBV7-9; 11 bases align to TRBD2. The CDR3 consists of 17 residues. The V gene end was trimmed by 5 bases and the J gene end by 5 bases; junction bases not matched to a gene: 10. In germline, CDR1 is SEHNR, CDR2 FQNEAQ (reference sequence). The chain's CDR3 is CASSEVLAGVLTGELFF. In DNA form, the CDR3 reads TGTGCCAGCAGCGAAGTACTAGCGGGAGTACTTACCGGGGAGCTGTTTTTT.

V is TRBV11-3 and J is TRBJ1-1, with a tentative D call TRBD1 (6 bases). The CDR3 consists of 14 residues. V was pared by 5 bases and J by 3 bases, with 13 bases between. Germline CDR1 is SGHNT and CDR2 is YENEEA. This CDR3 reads CASSPTRGHTEAFF. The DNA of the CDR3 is TGTGCCAGCAGCCCCACCAGGGGCCACACTGAAGCTTTCTTT.

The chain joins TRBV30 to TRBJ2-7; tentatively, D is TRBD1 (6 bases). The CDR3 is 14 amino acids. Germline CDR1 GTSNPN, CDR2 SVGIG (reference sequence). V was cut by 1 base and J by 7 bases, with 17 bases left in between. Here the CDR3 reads CAWSEYRDKGEQYF. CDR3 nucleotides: TGTGCCTGGAGTGAGTACCGGGACAAAGGGGAGCAGTACTTC.

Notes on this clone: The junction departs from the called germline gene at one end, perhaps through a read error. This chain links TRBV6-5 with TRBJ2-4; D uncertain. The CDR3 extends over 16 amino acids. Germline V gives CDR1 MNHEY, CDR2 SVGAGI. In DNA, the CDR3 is TGTGCCAGCAGGTACTCAAAGAGCCTAGCCAAAAACATTCAGTACTTC. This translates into CASRYSKSLAKNIQYF.

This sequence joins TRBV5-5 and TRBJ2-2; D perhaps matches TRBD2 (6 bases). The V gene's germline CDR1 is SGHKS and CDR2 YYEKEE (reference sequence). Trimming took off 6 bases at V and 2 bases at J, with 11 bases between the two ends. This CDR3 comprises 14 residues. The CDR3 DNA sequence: TGTGCCAGCAAAAGCGGGTTTAACACCGGGGAGCTGTTTTTT. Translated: CASKSGFNTGELFF.

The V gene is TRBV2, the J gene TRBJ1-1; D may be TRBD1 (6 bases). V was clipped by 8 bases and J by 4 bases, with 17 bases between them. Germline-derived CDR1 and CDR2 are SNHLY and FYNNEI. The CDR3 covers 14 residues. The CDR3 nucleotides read TGTGCCAGCGCGATTTACAGGGAGAGCACTGAAGCTTTCTTT. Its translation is CASAIYRESTEAFF.